Following are 7 T cell receptor beta chains from one sample sequenced in a study of neoadjuvant anti-PD-1 for oral cavity cancer. The method was immunoSEQ multiplex PCR; TCRdb's version includes in-frame clones alone and lacks a portion of them. The repertoire has 14,000 to 15,000 clones, about 70% of them found once; the top ten carry about 3%. Sequenced material: PBMCs, taken before nivolumab (anti-PD-1) treatment. The source of these receptors is a person aged 35-79 years with oral cavity squamous cell carcinoma.

The V gene is TRBV6-5, the J gene TRBJ1-2; the D is unclear. Germline CDR1 and CDR2: MNHEY and SVGAGI. The CDR3 runs to 11 residues. V was trimmed by 5 bases and J by 4 bases, leaving 5 bases between them. In DNA form, the CDR3 reads TGTGCCAGCAGTAATAGCTATGGCTACACCTTC. As protein: CASSNSYGYTF.

The chain carries TRBV30 and TRBJ1-5; no clear D. Germline V gives CDR1 GTSNPN, CDR2 SVGIG (reference sequence). V lost 2 bases, J lost 7 bases, and 12 bases lay in between. This CDR3 contains 13 residues. The chain's CDR3 is CAWSQIQGQPQHF. CDR3 coding DNA: TGTGCCTGGAGTCAGATACAAGGCCAGCCCCAGCATTTT.

The chain carries TRBV5-4 and TRBJ2-1, with D hard to call. Deletions cut 4 bases from V and 9 bases from J, with 11 bases between. The CDR3 totals 12 residues. The germline gives CDR1 SGHNT, CDR2 YYREEE (reference sequence). The CDR3 spells CASSPSRSEQFF. In DNA, the CDR3 is TGTGCCAGCAGCCCGTCCCGGTCTGAGCAGTTCTTC.

The rearrangement uses TRBV11-1 and TRBJ2-7; no reliable D call. The CDR3 has 14 amino acids. V was cut by 3 bases and J by 5 bases, with 14 bases left in between. Germline V gene sequence: CDR1 SGHAT, CDR2 FQDESV (reference sequence). The CDR3 here is CASSFVQQGDEQYF. CDR3 DNA sequence: TGTGCCAGCAGCTTTGTACAGCAAGGCGACGAGCAGTACTTC.

The chain carries TRBV4-1 and TRBJ1-1; the match to TRBD1 covers 9 bases. The germline V gene has CDR1 MGHRA and CDR2 YSYEKL. This CDR3 contains 15 residues. Trimming took 5 bases from V and 4 from J; bases not matched to a gene: 8. CDR3 in DNA: TGCGCCAGCAGCTTGACGACAGGGGGGAGCACTGAAGCTTTCTTT. This translates into CASSLTTGGSTEAFF.

V is TRBV5-1 and J is TRBJ1-4; no clear D gene. The CDR3 loop spans 13 amino acids. Germline V gene data show CDR1 as SGHRS and CDR2 as YFSETQ. Deletions cut 5 bases from V and 7 bases from J, with 12 bases between. This chain's CDR3 is CASSSPESEKLFF. The CDR3 DNA follows: TGCGCCAGCAGTTCGCCTGAATCTGAAAAACTGTTTTTT.

The chain couples TRBV4-2 to TRBJ2-7; TRBD2 might be the D (6 bases). The V gene's germline CDR1 is LGHNA and CDR2 YNFKEQ. With 0 bases removed from V and 7 bases from J, the gap between germline ends came to 34 bases. This CDR3 is 21 amino acids long. The CDR3 protein is CASSQDFPPGDSGQLLGEQYF. Here the CDR3 DNA reads TGTGCCAGCAGCCAAGATTTCCCCCCGGGGGACTCGGGTCAGCTTCTAGGTGAGCAGTACTTC.